This T cell receptor (beta chain) was profiled in a study of identical twins. Study conclusions and caveats: Twin-shared out-of-frame alpha sequences were enriched for low generation probability.

This clonotype was seen only a few times. Its antigen is not identified. No donor was unhealthy or non-Caucasian. V was trimmed by 0 bases and J by 3 bases, leaving 12 bases between them. The CDR3 is 16 residues long. Germline CDR1 and CDR2: MNHEY and SVGAGI. TCRdb processed the 5' RACE reads anew with MiXCR; each CDR3 protein has one entry. The table shows some 710,000 distinct CDR3 sequences, with roughly 6% occurring only once. The sample comprised naive T cells sorted from blood. The chain joins TRBV6-5 to TRBJ2-1; no reliable D call. This TCR was sampled from a man between 18 and 35 years old in good health. The CDR3 DNA follows: TGTGCCAGCAGTTACTCGAAGCTGGGGTTCTACAATGAGCAGTTCTTC. Translating it yields CASSYSKLGFYNEQFF.